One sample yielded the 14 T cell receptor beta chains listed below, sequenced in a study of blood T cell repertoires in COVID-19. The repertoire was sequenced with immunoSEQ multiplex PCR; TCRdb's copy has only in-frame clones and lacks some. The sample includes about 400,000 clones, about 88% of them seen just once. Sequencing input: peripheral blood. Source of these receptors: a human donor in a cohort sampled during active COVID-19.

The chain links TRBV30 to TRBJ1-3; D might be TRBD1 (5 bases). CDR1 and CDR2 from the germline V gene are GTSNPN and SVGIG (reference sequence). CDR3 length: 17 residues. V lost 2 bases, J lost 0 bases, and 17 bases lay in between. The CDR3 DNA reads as TGTGCCTGGAGTACTATCTCCGGGACTCACTCTGGAAACACCATATATTTT. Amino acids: CAWSTISGTHSGNTIYF.

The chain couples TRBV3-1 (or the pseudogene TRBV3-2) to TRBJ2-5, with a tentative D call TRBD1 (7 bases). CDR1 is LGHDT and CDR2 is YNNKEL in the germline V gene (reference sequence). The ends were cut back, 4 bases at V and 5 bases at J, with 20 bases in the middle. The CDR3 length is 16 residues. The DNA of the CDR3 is TGTGCCAGCAGCCCCGGATCGGTCCCAGGGGGGGAGACCCAGTACTTC. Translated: CASSPGSVPGGETQYF.

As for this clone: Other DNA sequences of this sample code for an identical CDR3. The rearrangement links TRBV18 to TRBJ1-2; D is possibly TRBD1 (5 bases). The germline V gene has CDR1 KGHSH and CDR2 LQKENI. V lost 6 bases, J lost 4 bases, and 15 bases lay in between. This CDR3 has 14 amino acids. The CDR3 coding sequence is TGTGCCAGCTCCCCGGGTGGGGCTGGCTATGGCTACACCTTC. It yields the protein CASSPGGAGYGYTF.

The CDR3 DNA reads TGTGCCAGCTCAGCCATCAGGGAACCTAACTATGGCTACACCTTC. The encoded protein is CASSAIREPNYGYTF. The V gene is TRBV18, the J gene TRBJ1-2, with a possible D match to TRBD1 (5 bases). This CDR3 is 15 amino acids long. The V gene lost 5 bases and the J gene lost 0 bases, with 13 bases spanning the gap. The germline V gene has CDR1 KGHSH and CDR2 LQKENI.

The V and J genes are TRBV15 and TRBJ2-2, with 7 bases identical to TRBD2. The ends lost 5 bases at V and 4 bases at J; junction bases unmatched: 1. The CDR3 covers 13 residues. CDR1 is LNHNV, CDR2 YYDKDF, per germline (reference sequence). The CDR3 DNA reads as TGTGCCACCAGCGCGGGGGTCACCGGGGAGCTGTTTTTT. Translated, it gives CATSAGVTGELFF.

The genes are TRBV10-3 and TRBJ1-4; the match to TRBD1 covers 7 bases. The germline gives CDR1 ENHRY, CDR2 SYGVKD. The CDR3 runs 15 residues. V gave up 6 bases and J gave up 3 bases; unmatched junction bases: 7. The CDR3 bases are TGTGCCATCAGCACGACAGGGAATGCTAATGAAAAACTGTTTTTT. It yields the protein CAISTTGNANEKLFF.

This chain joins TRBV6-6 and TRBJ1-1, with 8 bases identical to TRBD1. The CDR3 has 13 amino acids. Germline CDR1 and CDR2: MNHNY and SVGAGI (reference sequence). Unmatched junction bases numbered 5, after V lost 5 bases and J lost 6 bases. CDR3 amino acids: CASSATGAPEAFF. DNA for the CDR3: TGTGCCAGCAGTGCGACAGGGGCCCCTGAAGCTTTCTTT.

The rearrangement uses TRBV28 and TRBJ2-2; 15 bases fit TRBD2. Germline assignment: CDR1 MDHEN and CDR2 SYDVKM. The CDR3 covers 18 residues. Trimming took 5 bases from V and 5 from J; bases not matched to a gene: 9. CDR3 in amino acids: CASSTRTSGRARTGELFF. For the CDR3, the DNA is TGTGCCAGCAGTACACGGACTAGCGGGAGGGCAAGGACCGGGGAGCTGTTTTTT.

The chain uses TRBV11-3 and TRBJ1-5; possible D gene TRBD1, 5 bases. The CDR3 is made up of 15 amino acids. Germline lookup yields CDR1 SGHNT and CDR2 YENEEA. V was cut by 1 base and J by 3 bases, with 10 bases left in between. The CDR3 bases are TGTGCCAGCAGCTTAGGTTCAGGGTACAATCAGCCCCAGCATTTT. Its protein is CASSLGSGYNQPQHF. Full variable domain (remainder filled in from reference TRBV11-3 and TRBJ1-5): EAGVVQSPRYKIIEKKQPVAFWCNPISGHNTLYWYLQNLGQGPELLIRYENEEAVDDSQLPKDRFSAERLKGVDSTLKIQPAELGDSAVYLCASSLGSGYNQPQHFGDGTRLSIL.

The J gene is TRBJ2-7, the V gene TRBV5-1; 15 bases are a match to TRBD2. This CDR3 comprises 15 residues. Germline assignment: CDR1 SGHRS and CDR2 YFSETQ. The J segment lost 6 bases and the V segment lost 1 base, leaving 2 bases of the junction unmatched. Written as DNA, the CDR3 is TGCGCCAGCAGCTTGACGGGACTAGCGGGAGGCGAGCAGTACTTC. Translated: CASSLTGLAGGEQYF. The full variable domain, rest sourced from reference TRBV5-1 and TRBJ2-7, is KAGVTQTPRYLIKTRGQQVTLSCSPISGHRSVSWYQQTPGQGLQFLFEYFSETQRNKGNFPGRFSGRQFSNSRSEMNVSTLELGDSALYLCASSLTGLAGGEQYFGPGTRLTVT.

The CDR3 region is CASSLQGGSNQPQHF. The CDR3 DNA sequence: TGTGCCAGCAGCTTACAGGGGGGAAGCAATCAGCCCCAGCATTTT. This chain links TRBV7-9 with TRBJ1-5; 7 positions match TRBD1. Trimming at V came to 2 bases and at J to 1 base, leaving 2 bases not matched to a gene. The CDR3 has 15 amino acids. CDR1 SEHNR and CDR2 FQNEAQ come from the germline V gene (reference sequence).

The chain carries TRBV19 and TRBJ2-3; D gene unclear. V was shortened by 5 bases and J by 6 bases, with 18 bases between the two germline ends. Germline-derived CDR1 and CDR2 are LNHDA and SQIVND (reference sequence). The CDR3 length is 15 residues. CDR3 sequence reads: CASSVALGLGDTQYF. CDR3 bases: TGTGCCAGTAGTGTGGCCCTGGGTCTCGGGGATACGCAGTATTTT.

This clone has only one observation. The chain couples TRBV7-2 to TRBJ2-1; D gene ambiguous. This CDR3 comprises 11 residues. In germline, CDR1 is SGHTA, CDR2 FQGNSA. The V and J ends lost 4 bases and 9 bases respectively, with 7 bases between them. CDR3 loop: CASSYTREQFF. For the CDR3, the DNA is TGTGCCAGCAGCTATACTCGTGAGCAGTTCTTC.

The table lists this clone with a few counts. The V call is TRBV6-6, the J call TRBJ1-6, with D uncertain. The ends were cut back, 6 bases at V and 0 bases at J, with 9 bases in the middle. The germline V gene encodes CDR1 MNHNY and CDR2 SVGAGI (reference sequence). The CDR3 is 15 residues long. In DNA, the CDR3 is TGTGCCAGCAGCTCACAGAGCTCCTATAATTCACCCCTCCACTTT. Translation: CASSSQSSYNSPLHF.